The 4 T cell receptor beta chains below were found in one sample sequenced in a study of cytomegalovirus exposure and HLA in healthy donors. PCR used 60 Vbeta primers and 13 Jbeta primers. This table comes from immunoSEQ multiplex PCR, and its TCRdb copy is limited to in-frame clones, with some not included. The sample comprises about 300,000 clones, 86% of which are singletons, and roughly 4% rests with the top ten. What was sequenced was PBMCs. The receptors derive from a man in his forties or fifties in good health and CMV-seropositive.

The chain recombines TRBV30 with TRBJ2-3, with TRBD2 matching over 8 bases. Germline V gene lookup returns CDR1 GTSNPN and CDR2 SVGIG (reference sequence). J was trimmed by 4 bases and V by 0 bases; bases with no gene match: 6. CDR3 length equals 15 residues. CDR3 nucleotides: TGTGCCTGGAGTGTAGGAGCGGGAGTCGCAGATACGCAGTATTTT. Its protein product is CAWSVGAGVADTQYF.

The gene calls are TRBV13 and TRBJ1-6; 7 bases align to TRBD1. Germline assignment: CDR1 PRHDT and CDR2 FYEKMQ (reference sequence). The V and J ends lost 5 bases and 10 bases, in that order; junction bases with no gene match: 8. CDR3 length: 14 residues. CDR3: CASSADRSRSPLHF. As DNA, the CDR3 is TGTGCCAGCAGCGCGGACAGGTCGCGGTCACCCCTCCACTTT.

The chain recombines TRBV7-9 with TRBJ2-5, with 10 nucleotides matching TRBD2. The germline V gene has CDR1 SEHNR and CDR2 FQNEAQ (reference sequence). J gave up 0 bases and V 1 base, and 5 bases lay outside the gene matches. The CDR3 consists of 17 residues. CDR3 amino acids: CASSLGWGLANQETQYF. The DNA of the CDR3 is TGTGCCAGCAGCTTAGGGTGGGGACTAGCGAACCAAGAGACCCAGTACTTC.

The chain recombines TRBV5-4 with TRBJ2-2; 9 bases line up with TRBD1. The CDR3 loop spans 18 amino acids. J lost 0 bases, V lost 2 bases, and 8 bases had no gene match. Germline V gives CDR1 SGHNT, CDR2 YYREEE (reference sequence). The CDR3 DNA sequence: TGTGCCAGCAGCTTTCTTCAGAGACAGGGGGCGAACACCGGGGAGCTGTTTTTT. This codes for CASSFLQRQGANTGELFF.